This TCR beta chain was documented in a study of control samples from healthy donors and cancer patients. With V trimmed by 3 bases and J by 1 base, 11 bases remained unmatched. This CDR3 comprises 17 residues. Germline assignment: CDR1 KGHSH and CDR2 LQKENI. Only in-frame clones appear in the TCRdb table, and some are missing; sequencing was by immunoSEQ multiplex PCR. The sample lists 130,000 or so clones, around nine tenths seen once, with 3% to 3.5% in the top ten. This clone was counted a single time. V and J are TRBV18 and TRBJ2-7; TRBD1 agrees at 8 bases. The sequencing input was blood. The sequence was collected from a man aged 45 to 65 in good health. The CDR3 here is CASSPGQETQGSYEQYF. In DNA form, the CDR3 reads TGTGCCAGCTCACCGGGACAGGAGACCCAGGGGTCCTACGAGCAGTACTTC.